This record looks at one T cell receptor beta chain sequence and its context. Its antigen is as yet unknown. Germline V gives CDR1 SGDLS, CDR2 YYNGEE. Trimming removed 6 bases at V and 3 bases at J, with 12 bases between. This CDR3 has 13 amino acids. This entry is derived from a study of cytomegalovirus exposure and HLA in healthy donors. Broader study findings: Equally common other TCR beta chains were less clonally expanded than HLA-associated ones, a later analysis found. The only immune exposure information that was available was CMV serostatus. Reported performance of the classifier showed diagnosis of cytomegalovirus status with high specificity and sensitivity. The study listed roughly 160 cytomegalovirus-associated TCR beta chains.

Primers for the PCR totalled 60 Vbeta and 13 Jbeta. Libraries were prepared by immunoSEQ multiplex PCR; TCRdb keeps only in-frame clonotypes and omits some of them. The sample holds 100,000 or so clones, approximately 80% seen once. The receptor's source is a man aged 18 to 29 in good health and CMV-seronegative. Sequencing was carried out using PBMCs. The chain joins TRBV9 to TRBJ1-1, with D perhaps matching TRBD1 (6 bases). CDR3 DNA sequence: TGTGCCAGCACCCGGGACACGGACACTGAAGCTTTCTTT. Its protein is CASTRDTDTEAFF.